The sequence of this T cell receptor (beta chain) was determined in a study of CD8 T cells in ankylosing spondylitis. TCRdb redid the calling of the 5' RACE reads with MiXCR, one entry per CDR3 protein. The top ten clones hold less than 15% of a sample with 130,000 or so distinct CDR3 sequences, over 6% of them seen once. Study-level points and caveats: In the blood and synovial fluid of reactive arthritis, some motif variants had been previously reported.

This CDR3 spans 13 amino acids. Germline V gene lookup returns CDR1 MNHEY and CDR2 SVGAGI. V shed 2 bases and J shed 4 bases, with 8 bases lying between them. This clonotype was recorded at least ten times. Its antigen is unknown. V is TRBV6-5 and J is TRBJ1-1; TRBD1 is a possible D gene (5 bases). The sequencing sample was made of blood, either unsorted or a sorted T cell fraction (not recorded which). This receptor was taken from a male donor with ankylosing spondylitis or in good health (not recorded which). This chain's CDR3 is CASSYGGGTEAFF. The CDR3 nucleotides are TGTGCCAGCAGTTACGGGGGGGGCACTGAAGCTTTCTTT.